This note documents a single TCR beta chain sequence. Its antigen is as yet unknown. The V end was cut by 4 bases, the J end by 9 bases, with 13 bases between. CDR3 length: 13 amino acids. Germline V CDR1 and CDR2: MGHRA, YSYEKL. These data originate in a study of cytomegalovirus exposure and HLA in healthy donors. Study conclusions and caveats: Per a prior analysis, the majority of TCR beta V segments were productive roughly 87% or roughly 30% of the time. There were reportedly fewer N-insertions in an Asian-associated ancestry cluster than the roughly 680-donor mean, in a later analysis. Presence/absence analyses supposed approximately even sequencing depth among donors.

PCR was performed using 60 Vbeta and 13 Jbeta primers. Original processing methods: A follow-up analysis tallied 60 million to 85 million unique TCR beta chains, approximately 11 million shared. Sequencing was performed with immunoSEQ multiplex PCR; in TCRdb, only in-frame clones are kept and a portion is missing. The V and J calls and clone size come from that table; D and trimming were worked out from the DNA. This table has some 140,000 clones, 60% to 80% appearing once. This TCR was sampled from a man between 45 and 60 years old in good health and CMV-seropositive. This chain joins TRBV4-1 and TRBJ1-5; D possibly corresponds to TRBD1 (5 bases). Material: PBMCs. CDR3 sequence reads: CASSPDRGLPQHF. The CDR3 DNA is TGCGCCAGCAGCCCCGATCGGGGACTGCCCCAGCATTTT.